What follows are 27 T cell receptor beta chains derived from one specimen sequenced in a study of blood T cell repertoires in COVID-19. The table came from immunoSEQ multiplex PCR; TCRdb's copy has only in-frame clones and leaves some out. The table lists approximately 61,000 clones, around 88% of them singletons. Input material: peripheral blood. These TCRs come from a woman older than 75 with active COVID-19.

The genes are TRBV9 and TRBJ2-3; TRBD2 agrees at 13 bases. The ends lost 3 bases at V and 0 bases at J; junction bases unmatched: 4. Germline-derived CDR1 and CDR2 are SGDLS and YYNGEE. CDR3 length: 17 amino acids. This CDR3 reads CASSAGTSGVSTDTQYF. As DNA, the CDR3 is TGTGCCAGCAGCGCCGGGACTAGCGGGGTCAGCACAGATACGCAGTATTTT.

The chain links TRBV5-1 to TRBJ2-7; 7 nucleotides match TRBD1. This CDR3 is 14 amino acids long. Germline V CDR1 and CDR2: SGHRS, YFSETQ. V lost 5 bases and J lost 0; bases outside the gene matches: 5. The CDR3 region is CASSIQGVSYEQYF. Written as DNA, the CDR3 is TGCGCCAGCAGTATTCAGGGGGTCTCCTACGAGCAGTACTTC.

The chain carries TRBV18 and TRBJ1-2; D is unresolved. V shed 8 bases and J shed 2 bases, with 12 bases lying between them. The CDR3 spans 13 residues. Per the germline V gene, CDR1 is KGHSH and CDR2 is LQKENI. Here the CDR3 DNA reads TGTGCCAGCGGCCCTGACAAAAACTATGGCTACACCTTC. Translated, it gives CASGPDKNYGYTF.

The rearrangement uses TRBV9 and TRBJ2-1; tentatively, D is TRBD1 (5 bases). Germline V gives CDR1 SGDLS, CDR2 YYNGEE. The CDR3 covers 15 residues. V shed 4 bases and J shed 1 base, with 12 bases lying between them. CDR3 protein: CASSTQAVSYNEQFF. CDR3 nucleotide sequence: TGTGCCAGCAGCACACAGGCGGTATCCTACAATGAGCAGTTCTTC. The full variable domain, in which reference TRBV9 and TRBJ2-1 provide the parts outside the CDR3, is DSGVTQTPKHLITATGQRVTLRCSPRSGDLSVYWYQQSLDQGLQFLIQYYNGEERAKGNILERFSAQQFPDLHSELNLSSLELGDSALYFCASSTQAVSYNEQFFGPGTRLTVL.

The chain uses TRBV11-3 and TRBJ2-3, with D possibly matching TRBD1 (6 bases). Germline V CDR1 and CDR2: SGHNT, YENEEA. V shed 5 bases and J shed 2 bases, with 11 bases lying between them. The CDR3 has 14 residues. The CDR3 DNA reads as TGTGCCAGCAGCCTTAGGGGGTTCACAGATACGCAGTATTTT. Translating gives CASSLRGFTDTQYF.

The table lists this clone with a count of one. This chain uses TRBV6-1 with TRBJ2-7; perhaps TRBD2 as D (6 bases). CDR1 is MNHNS and CDR2 is SASEGT in the germline V gene. The V gene lost 3 bases and the J gene lost 7 bases, with 10 bases spanning the gap. This CDR3 is built from 12 residues. The CDR3 region has the DNA TGTGCCAGCAGTGATTGGAGGGTTGAGCAGTACTTC. Its translation is CASSDWRVEQYF.

The chain uses TRBV7-2 and TRBJ1-5, with D hard to call. Germline CDR1 reads SGHTA; CDR2 reads FQGNSA. CDR3 length: 12 amino acids. Trimming stripped 2 bases from V and 4 bases from J, with 3 bases between. The CDR3: CASSLLNQPQHF. Here the CDR3 DNA reads TGTGCCAGCAGCTTACTAAATCAGCCCCAGCATTTT.

A remark on this clone: An end of the junction does not agree with germline; a read error may underlie this. This chain connects TRBV7-3 to TRBJ2-3; a possible D gene is TRBD2 (5 bases). Germline CDR1 is SGHTA and CDR2 is FQGTGA. The CDR3 is 13 amino acids. CDR3 nucleotide sequence: TGTGCCAGCAGCTTAGGGAGCACGGATACGCAGTATTTT. Its translation: CASSLGSTDTQYF.

Points on this clone: This same CDR3 is encoded by further DNA sequences in the sample. V and J are TRBV9 and TRBJ2-2; TRBD2 matches at 7 bases. The CDR3 runs 15 residues. V lost 3 bases, J lost 4 bases, and 6 bases stayed unmatched. Germline loops: CDR1 SGDLS, CDR2 YYNGEE. CDR3 amino acids: CASSGTSGATGELFF. For the CDR3, the DNA is TGTGCCAGCAGCGGGACGAGCGGGGCCACCGGGGAGCTGTTTTTT.

This chain connects TRBV7-6 to TRBJ1-6; no firm D call. CDR3 length equals 13 residues. Germline loops: CDR1 SGHVS, CDR2 FNYEAQ. The V and J ends lost 1 base and 10 bases respectively, with 8 bases between them. DNA for the CDR3: TGTGCCAGCAGCTTAGGGGCGCAATCACCCCTCCACTTT. Translation gives CASSLGAQSPLHF.

The V gene is TRBV5-1, the J gene TRBJ1-4, with 9 bases that match TRBD1. V lost 4 bases and J lost 4; bases outside the gene matches: 8. Germline V gene data show CDR1 as SGHRS and CDR2 as YFSETQ. This CDR3 is 16 amino acids long. In nucleotides, the CDR3 is TGCGCCAGCAGCGTACAGGGGGCGCAGGATAATGAAAAACTGTTTTTT. Protein product: CASSVQGAQDNEKLFF.

The chain has TRBV7-9 and TRBJ2-7; 8 bases are shared with TRBD1. V was clipped by 5 bases and J by 7 bases; unmatched bases: 10. CDR1 is SEHNR, CDR2 FQNEAQ, per germline (reference sequence). The CDR3 length is 14 residues. The CDR3 loop reads CASSPYGQGGEQYF. DNA of the CDR3: TGTGCCAGCAGCCCGTATGGACAGGGCGGGGAGCAGTACTTC.

This rearrangement joins TRBV7-2 to TRBJ2-7; D gene uncertain. Trimming cost V 3 bases and J 2 bases, with 8 bases left between them. This CDR3 spans 13 amino acids. Per the germline V gene, CDR1 is SGHTA and CDR2 is FQGNSA. The CDR3 DNA sequence: TGTGCCAGCAGCTTTAAAGCGACCTACGAGCAGTACTTC. As protein: CASSFKATYEQYF.

This chain uses TRBV5-1 with TRBJ2-5; 7 positions agree with TRBD2. The CDR3 sequence is 15 residues long. Germline CDR1 reads SGHRS; CDR2 reads YFSETQ. V lost 4 bases and J lost 4; bases outside the gene matches: 10. CDR3 amino acids: CASSRTRSAGETQYF. The DNA for the CDR3 is TGCGCCAGCAGCCGGACTAGATCAGCGGGAGAGACCCAGTACTTC. Variable domain in full (rest from reference TRBV5-1 and TRBJ2-5): KAGVTQTPRYLIKTRGQQVTLSCSPISGHRSVSWYQQTPGQGLQFLFEYFSETQRNKGNFPGRFSGRQFSNSRSEMNVSTLELGDSALYLCASSRTRSAGETQYFGPGTRLLVL.

V is TRBV25-1 and J is TRBJ1-2; maybe TRBD1 (5 bases). V lost 4 bases to trimming and J lost 4 bases, with 7 bases between them. Per the germline V gene, CDR1 is MGHDK and CDR2 is SYGVNS. The CDR3 has 12 amino acids. In DNA form, the CDR3 reads TGTGCCAGCAGTGCCCAGGGCTATGGCTACACCTTC. Encoded protein: CASSAQGYGYTF.

This clone was counted only a few times. The chain recombines TRBV6-2 or TRBV6-3 with TRBJ1-6; D is perhaps TRBD1 (6 bases). Germline lookup yields CDR1 MNHEY and CDR2 SVGEGT. CDR3 size: 12 residues. With 4 bases removed from V and 10 bases from J, the gap between germline ends came to 8 bases. CDR3 in DNA: TGTGCCAGCAGTTTCAGGGGATCACCCCTCCACTTT. This sequence encodes CASSFRGSPLHF.

This rearrangement joins TRBV7-2 to TRBJ2-5; TRBD2 agrees at 9 bases. CDR3 length: 14 amino acids. Trimming took 3 bases from V and 3 from J; bases not matched to a gene: 2. CDR1 is SGHTA and CDR2 is FQGNSA in the germline V gene. The CDR3 reads CASSFVAGEETQYF. As DNA, the CDR3 is TGTGCCAGCAGCTTTGTAGCGGGGGAAGAGACCCAGTACTTC.

This clone was detected only a few times. The chain is built from TRBV10-2 and TRBJ1-6; 9 positions agree with TRBD1. Germline trimming cut 3 bases from V and 8 bases from J; bases unmatched to any gene: 2. CDR1 WSHSY and CDR2 SAAADI come from the germline V gene. The CDR3 sequence is 14 residues long. CDR3: CASSEGTGYSPLHF. The CDR3 DNA reads as TGCGCCAGCAGTGAAGGGACAGGGTATTCACCCCTCCACTTT.

The chain is built from TRBV28 and TRBJ2-7; D unresolved. The CDR3 runs to 15 residues. Trimming stripped 1 base from V and 0 bases from J, with 10 bases between. Germline CDR1 and CDR2: MDHEN and SYDVKM. The CDR3 region has the DNA TGTGCCAGCAGTTTATCCCCAAGGAGCTCCTACGAGCAGTACTTC. This encodes CASSLSPRSSYEQYF.

The rearrangement uses TRBV24-1 and TRBJ2-3; tentative D call: TRBD2 (7 bases). The CDR3 loop spans 15 amino acids. V lost 2 bases to trimming and J lost 2 bases, with 10 bases between them. Germline loops: CDR1 KGHDR, CDR2 SFDVKD. Here the CDR3 DNA reads TGTGCCACCAGTGATTCGGGGGGCCCCACAGATACGCAGTATTTT. Amino acid sequence: CATSDSGGPTDTQYF.

V usage is TRBV5-5 and J usage is TRBJ1-6; unclear D gene. Per germline, CDR1 SGHKS and CDR2 YYEKEE (reference sequence). This CDR3 has 14 amino acids. The ends were cut back, 2 bases at V and 7 bases at J, with 10 bases in the middle. In nucleotides, the CDR3 is TGTGCCAGCAGCTTTGGGCTTGACAATTCACCCCTCCACTTT. Amino acid sequence: CASSFGLDNSPLHF.

The J gene is TRBJ1-1, the V gene TRBV28, with 9 bases that match TRBD1. The V and J ends lost 8 bases and 0 bases, in that order; junction bases with no gene match: 10. Germline V gene sequence: CDR1 MDHEN, CDR2 SYDVKM. This CDR3 region has 16 residues. CDR3 in amino acids: CASFPPTGGMNTEAFF. The CDR3 nucleotides are TGTGCCAGCTTCCCCCCGACAGGGGGTATGAACACTGAAGCTTTCTTT.

This clone was detected once. V gene TRBV25-1 combines with J gene TRBJ1-1; D is unresolved. The length of the CDR3 is 14 residues. Trimming pared 5 bases from V and 7 bases from J, leaving 17 bases between. Germline-derived CDR1 and CDR2 are MGHDK and SYGVNS. As DNA, the CDR3 is TGTGCCAGCAGTACCATGGGGAGGGAGGGTGAAGCTTTCTTT. As protein: CASSTMGREGEAFF.

In its sample, this clone was seen once. CDR3 amino acids: CASSYRGGRRDTQYF. In DNA, the CDR3 is TGTGCCAGTAGTTATCGCGGGGGGCGTCGAGATACGCAGTATTTT. The chain is built from TRBV19 and TRBJ2-3; 8 bases align to TRBD2. The CDR3 has 15 amino acids. J gave up 5 bases and V 5 bases, and 9 bases lay outside the gene matches. From germline, CDR1 is LNHDA and CDR2 SQIVND (reference sequence).

DNA for the CDR3: TGTGCCAGCAGCTTTCTAGCGGGGGCTCACTACAATGAGCAGTTCTTC. This gives the protein CASSFLAGAHYNEQFF. This chain joins TRBV7-2 and TRBJ2-1; the match to TRBD2 covers 10 bases. The CDR3 is 16 amino acids. Germline V gene lookup returns CDR1 SGHTA and CDR2 FQGNSA. V lost 3 bases, J lost 3 bases, and 5 bases stayed unmatched.

The rearrangement links TRBV7-3 to TRBJ2-1, with D possibly TRBD2 on 6 matching bases. Looked up from germline, CDR1 is SGHTA and CDR2 is FQGTGA. Trimming left V 1 base short and J 3 bases short, with 10 bases between. This CDR3 has 15 amino acids. This CDR3 reads CASSLNGGNYNEQFF. The CDR3 nucleotides read TGTGCCAGCAGCTTAAACGGGGGAAACTACAATGAGCAGTTCTTC. The whole variable domain, filled in from reference TRBV7-3 and TRBJ2-1, reads GAGVSQTPSNKVTEKGKYVELRCDPISGHTALYWYRQSLGQGPEFLIYFQGTGAADDSGLPNDRFFAVRPEGSVSTLKIQRTERGDSAVYLCASSLNGGNYNEQFFGPGTRLTVL.

The rearrangement links TRBV6-5 to TRBJ2-5, with 11 bases aligning to TRBD1. V shed 7 bases, J shed 2 bases, and the junction held 3 bases outside the gene matches. The germline V gene has CDR1 MNHEY and CDR2 SVGAGI. This CDR3 contains 14 residues. The CDR3 nucleotides read TGTGCCAGCATCCGGGACAGGGGGCAAGAGACCCAGTACTTC. Translation gives CASIRDRGQETQYF.